The 21 T cell receptor beta chains given below trace back to one sample, sequenced in a study of control samples from healthy donors and cancer patients (TCRdb year 2020). Library method: the immunoSEQ multiplex PCR assay. The table comes from immuneACCESS by way of TCRdb, which keeps in-frame sequences with V and J called. Part of the clones is missing from these tables; in studies checked, under half for an unresolved V gene and the rest for unknown reasons. The sample profile shows 150,000 to 200,000 clones; around 92% of them were found once. The ten most abundant clones make up over 1.2% of the sample. The sequenced material came from blood. These receptors all come from a woman in her twenties or thirties in good health.

Of note for this clone: Germline and junction disagree at one end, which may indicate a read error. This chain joins TRBV7-2 and TRBJ2-2; 11 bases match TRBD2. This CDR3 is built from 15 residues. Germline V gene data show CDR1 as SGHTA and CDR2 as FQGNSA. CDR3 sequence (DNA): TGTGCCAGCCGCCAGACTAGCGGGAACTCCGGGGAGCTGTTTTTT. Amino acids: CASRQTSGNSGELFF.

The table lists this clone with a count of one. The chain joins TRBV6-4 to TRBJ2-3; 9 bases are shared with TRBD2. The CDR3 spans 14 residues. V was pared by 4 bases and J by 2 bases, with 1 base of the junction left unmatched. Germline V CDR1 and CDR2: MRHNA, SNTAGT. The CDR3 here is CASSASGATDTQYF. In DNA, the CDR3 is TGTGCCAGCAGTGCTAGCGGGGCCACAGATACGCAGTATTTT.

The V and J genes are TRBV11-2 and TRBJ1-2; TRBD1 agrees at 11 bases. J was trimmed by 7 bases and V by 6 bases; bases with no gene match: 1. The CDR3 sequence is 12 residues long. Germline-derived CDR1 and CDR2 are SGHAT and FQNNGV. CDR3 region: CASRGQGVGYTF. The CDR3 DNA reads as TGTGCCAGCAGGGGACAGGGGGTTGGCTACACCTTC.

The chain employs TRBV11-3 and TRBJ1-1; 9 positions agree with TRBD1. V trimming: 6 bases; J trimming: 4 bases; junction bases outside the gene matches: 3. This CDR3 spans 13 amino acids. The germline V gene has CDR1 SGHNT and CDR2 YENEEA. The CDR3 here is CASRETGGTEAFF. The CDR3 region has the DNA TGTGCCAGCAGAGAGACAGGGGGCACTGAAGCTTTCTTT.

The V call is TRBV7-9, the J call TRBJ1-2, with a tentative D call TRBD1 (5 bases). The CDR3 consists of 15 residues. The V gene's germline CDR1 is SEHNR and CDR2 FQNEAQ (reference sequence). V dropped 4 bases and J dropped 0 bases, with 12 bases sitting between them. The chain's CDR3 is CASSYGQDPNYGYTF. The CDR3 region has the DNA TGTGCCAGCAGCTACGGACAAGACCCTAACTATGGCTACACCTTC. Together with reference TRBV7-9 and TRBJ1-2, the CDR3 gives the full variable domain: DTGVSQNPRHKITKRGQNVTFRCDPISEHNRLYWYRQTLGQGPEFLTYFQNEAQLEKSRLLSDRFSAERPKGSFSTLEIQRTEQGDSAMYLCASSYGQDPNYGYTFGSGTRLTVV.

This chain connects TRBV6-2 or TRBV6-3 to TRBJ1-1; no definite D call. Germline values: CDR1 MNHEY, CDR2 SVGEGT. The CDR3 is 14 residues long. Trimming took 3 bases from V and 0 from J, leaving 8 bases between them. DNA for the CDR3: TGTGCCAGCAGTTATATAGGGTTGAACACTGAAGCTTTCTTT. This translates into CASSYIGLNTEAFF.

This rearrangement joins TRBV19 to TRBJ1-4; maybe TRBD1 (6 bases). V shed 7 bases and J shed 4 bases, with 13 bases lying between them. From germline, CDR1 is LNHDA and CDR2 SQIVND (reference sequence). The CDR3 is made up of 14 amino acids. CDR3 nucleotides: TGTGCCAGTAATACAGGGTACCATAATGAAAAACTGTTTTTT. Its protein product is CASNTGYHNEKLFF.

The V and J genes are TRBV7-2 and TRBJ2-5; 7 positions agree with TRBD2. With 2 bases clipped from V and 0 bases from J, the junction kept 3 bases outside the gene matches. The CDR3 is 15 residues long. In germline, CDR1 is SGHTA, CDR2 FQGNSA. CDR3 in amino acids: CASSLSLADQETQYF. The CDR3 nucleotides read TGTGCCAGCAGCTTAAGCCTAGCGGACCAAGAGACCCAGTACTTC.

V and J are TRBV10-3 and TRBJ2-7, with TRBD1 matching 8 bases. CDR1 ENHRY and CDR2 SYGVKD come from the germline V gene. Losses at the gene ends were 4 bases for V and 3 bases for J; bases not matched to a gene: 2. This CDR3 comprises 13 residues. CDR3 in DNA: TGTGCCATCAGTGGACAGGGGAGCTACGAGCAGTACTTC. Its protein is CAISGQGSYEQYF.

The rearrangement uses TRBV4-1 and TRBJ1-3; D gene ambiguous. Germline assignment: CDR1 MGHRA and CDR2 YSYEKL. The V and J ends lost 1 base and 0 bases respectively, with 7 bases between them. This CDR3 is built from 15 residues. The CDR3 loop reads CASSQAPFSGNTIYF. CDR3 coding DNA: TGCGCCAGCAGCCAAGCTCCGTTCTCTGGAAACACCATATATTTT.

The chain combines TRBV5-1 with TRBJ2-7, with D possibly being TRBD1 (6 bases). Germline V gives CDR1 SGHRS, CDR2 YFSETQ. Trimming took off 0 bases at V and 2 bases at J, with 9 bases between the two ends. The CDR3 is 14 residues long. The CDR3 DNA is TGCGCCAGCAGCTTGGGACAGGCGACCTACGAGCAGTACTTC. Protein: CASSLGQATYEQYF.

This chain joins TRBV5-5 and TRBJ1-1; no definite D call. Germline-derived CDR1 and CDR2 are SGHKS and YYEKEE (reference sequence). V lost 2 bases and J 2 bases, leaving 7 bases between the germline ends. CDR3 size: 13 residues. The CDR3 DNA reads as TGTGCCAGCAGCTTATACATAAACACTGAAGCTTTCTTT. Protein product: CASSLYINTEAFF.

V gene TRBV5-1 combines with J gene TRBJ1-1; 7 bases map to TRBD1. Germline V lookup: CDR1 SGHRS, CDR2 YFSETQ. The CDR3 is 14 amino acids. J gave up 1 base and V 7 bases, and 7 bases lay outside the gene matches. The CDR3 sequence: CASGTGAKNTEAFF. The CDR3 DNA reads as TGCGCCAGCGGCACAGGGGCGAAGAACACTGAAGCTTTCTTT.

The V and J genes are TRBV29-1 and TRBJ2-1, with 10 bases aligning to TRBD2. The CDR3 is 14 residues long. Looked up from germline, CDR1 is SQVTM and CDR2 is ANQGSEA. Germline trimming cut 6 bases from V and 6 bases from J; bases unmatched to any gene: 8. The CDR3 loop is CSVATSGGANEQFF. The CDR3 DNA is TGCAGCGTAGCGACCAGCGGGGGGGCCAATGAGCAGTTCTTC.

The chain employs TRBV4-1 and TRBJ1-1; D is uncertain. Trimming took 2 bases from V and 4 from J, leaving 11 bases between them. Germline V gene data show CDR1 as MGHRA and CDR2 as YSYEKL. CDR3 length: 14 residues. DNA of the CDR3: TGCGCCAGCAGCCAAAGAGAAGGGCGCACTGAAGCTTTCTTT. Protein sequence: CASSQREGRTEAFF.

The J gene is TRBJ1-4, the V gene TRBV7-2; D is uncertain. V was cut by 3 bases and J by 0 bases, with 5 bases left in between. This CDR3 contains 14 residues. Germline V CDR1 and CDR2: SGHTA, FQGNSA. In DNA form, the CDR3 reads TGTGCCAGCAGCTTTTATGCAACTAATGAAAAACTGTTTTTT. Protein: CASSFYATNEKLFF.

V is TRBV30 and J is TRBJ2-7, with 10 bases matching TRBD1. The CDR3 is 14 residues long. Trimming cost V 1 base and J 5 bases; bases outside gene matches: 5. CDR1 and CDR2 from the germline V gene are GTSNPN and SVGIG (reference sequence). The CDR3 reads CAWSAGQGEDEQYF. The CDR3 bases are TGTGCCTGGAGTGCCGGACAGGGGGAAGACGAGCAGTACTTC.

The chain joins TRBV5-1 to TRBJ1-1; D is perhaps TRBD1 (5 bases). Germline assignment: CDR1 SGHRS and CDR2 YFSETQ. Between the trimmed V and J ends, which lost 3 bases and 1 base, there was a span of 10 bases. The CDR3 runs to 14 residues. This CDR3 is CASSYSGTNTEAFF. The CDR3 DNA follows: TGCGCCAGCAGCTACTCCGGGACGAACACTGAAGCTTTCTTT.

The rearrangement links TRBV7-2 to TRBJ2-7; 8 nucleotides align to TRBD2. CDR1 is SGHTA, CDR2 FQGNSA, per germline. J lost 2 bases, V lost 2 bases, and 8 bases had no gene match. The CDR3 runs to 16 residues. CDR3 sequence (DNA): TGTGCCAGCAGCTTATATGGGACTAGTTCCGCCTACGAGCAGTACTTC. Translated: CASSLYGTSSAYEQYF.

V is TRBV10-3 and J is TRBJ1-4, with 7 positions matching TRBD1. The CDR3 runs to 15 residues. V trimming: 0 bases; J trimming: 5 bases; junction bases outside the gene matches: 3. Per the germline V gene, CDR1 is ENHRY and CDR2 is SYGVKD. The CDR3 region is CAISESKGANEKLFF. CDR3 coding DNA: TGTGCCATCAGTGAGTCGAAGGGGGCCAATGAAAAACTGTTTTTT.

The chain combines TRBV18 with TRBJ1-3, with 7 bases lining up with TRBD1. The CDR3 contains 16 residues. The V gene's germline CDR1 is KGHSH and CDR2 LQKENI. The ends lost 1 base at V and 0 bases at J; junction bases unmatched: 3. The CDR3 here is CASSPRGQSSGNTIYF. As DNA, the CDR3 is TGTGCCAGCTCACCACGGGGACAGAGCTCTGGAAACACCATATATTTT.